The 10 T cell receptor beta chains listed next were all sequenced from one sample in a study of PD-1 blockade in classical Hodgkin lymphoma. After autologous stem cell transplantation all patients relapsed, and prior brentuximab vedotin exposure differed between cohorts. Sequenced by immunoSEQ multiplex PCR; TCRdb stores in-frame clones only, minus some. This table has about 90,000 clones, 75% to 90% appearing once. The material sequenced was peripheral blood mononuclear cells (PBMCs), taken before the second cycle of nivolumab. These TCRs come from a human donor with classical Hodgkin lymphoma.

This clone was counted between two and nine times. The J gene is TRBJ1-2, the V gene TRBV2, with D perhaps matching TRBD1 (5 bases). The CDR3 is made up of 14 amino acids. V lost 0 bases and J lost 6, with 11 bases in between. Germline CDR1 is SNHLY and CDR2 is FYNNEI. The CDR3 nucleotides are TGTGCCAGCAGTGAAGCGCGCAGGGCGGATGGCTACACCTTC. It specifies CASSEARRADGYTF.

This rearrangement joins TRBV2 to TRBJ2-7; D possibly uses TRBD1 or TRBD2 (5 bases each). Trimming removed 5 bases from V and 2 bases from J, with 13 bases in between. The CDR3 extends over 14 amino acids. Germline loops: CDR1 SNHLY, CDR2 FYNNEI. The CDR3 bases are TGTGCCAGCAGTCCCCGGGACCGAGCCTACGAGCAGTACTTC. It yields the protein CASSPRDRAYEQYF.

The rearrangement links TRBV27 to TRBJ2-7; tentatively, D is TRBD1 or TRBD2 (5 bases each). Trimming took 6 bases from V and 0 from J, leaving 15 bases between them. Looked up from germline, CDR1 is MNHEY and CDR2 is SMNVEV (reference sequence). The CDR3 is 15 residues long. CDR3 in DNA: TGTGCCAGCAGGGTTAGTGGGGGAGCCTCCTACGAGCAGTACTTC. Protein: CASRVSGGASYEQYF.

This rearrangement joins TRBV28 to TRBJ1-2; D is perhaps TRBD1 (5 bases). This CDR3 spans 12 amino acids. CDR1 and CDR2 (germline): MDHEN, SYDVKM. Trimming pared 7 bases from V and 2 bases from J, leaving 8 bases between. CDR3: CASNQGNYGYTF. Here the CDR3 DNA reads TGTGCCAGCAACCAGGGCAACTATGGCTACACCTTC.

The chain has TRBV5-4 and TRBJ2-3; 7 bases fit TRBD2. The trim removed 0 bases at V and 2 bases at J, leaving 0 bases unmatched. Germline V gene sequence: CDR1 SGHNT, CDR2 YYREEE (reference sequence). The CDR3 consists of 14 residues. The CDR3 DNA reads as TGTGCCAGCAGCTTGGGACTAGCCACAGATACGCAGTATTTT. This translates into CASSLGLATDTQYF.

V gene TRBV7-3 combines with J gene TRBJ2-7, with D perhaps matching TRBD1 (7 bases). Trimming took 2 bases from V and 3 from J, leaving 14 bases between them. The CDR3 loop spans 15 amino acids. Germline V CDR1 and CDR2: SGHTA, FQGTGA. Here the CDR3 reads CASSLGAGGGYEQYF. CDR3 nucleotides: TGTGCCAGCAGCTTAGGGGCAGGGGGAGGCTACGAGCAGTACTTC. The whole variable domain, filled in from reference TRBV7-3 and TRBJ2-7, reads GAGVSQTPSNKVTEKGKYVELRCDPISGHTALYWYRQSLGQGPEFLIYFQGTGAADDSGLPNDRFFAVRPEGSVSTLKIQRTERGDSAVYLCASSLGAGGGYEQYFGPGTRLTVT.

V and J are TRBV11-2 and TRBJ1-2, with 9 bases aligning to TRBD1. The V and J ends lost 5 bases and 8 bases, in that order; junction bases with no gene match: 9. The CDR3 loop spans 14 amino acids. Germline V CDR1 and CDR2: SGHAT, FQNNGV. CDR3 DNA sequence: TGTGCCAGCAGCCCGAACAGGGGGCAAGGGGGCTACACCTTC. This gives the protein CASSPNRGQGGYTF.

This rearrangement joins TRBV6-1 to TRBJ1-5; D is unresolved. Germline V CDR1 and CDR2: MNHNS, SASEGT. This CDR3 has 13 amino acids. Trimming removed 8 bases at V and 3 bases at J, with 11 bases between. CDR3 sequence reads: CASGRDPNQPQHF. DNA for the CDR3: TGTGCCAGCGGCCGGGATCCCAATCAGCCCCAGCATTTT.

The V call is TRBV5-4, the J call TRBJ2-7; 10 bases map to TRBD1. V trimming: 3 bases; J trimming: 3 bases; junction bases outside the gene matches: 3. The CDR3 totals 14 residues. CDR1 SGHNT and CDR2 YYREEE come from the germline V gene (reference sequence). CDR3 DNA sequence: TGTGCCAGCAGCTGGGGACAGGGGAACTACGAGCAGTACTTC. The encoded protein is CASSWGQGNYEQYF.

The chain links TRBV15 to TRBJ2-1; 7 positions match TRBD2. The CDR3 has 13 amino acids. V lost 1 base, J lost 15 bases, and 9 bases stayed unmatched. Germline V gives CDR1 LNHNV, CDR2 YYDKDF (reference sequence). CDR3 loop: CATSRVEEGGPFF. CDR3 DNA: TGTGCCACCAGCAGAGTTGAGGAGGGAGGGCCGTTCTTC. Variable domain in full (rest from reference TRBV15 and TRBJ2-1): DAMVIQNPRYQVTQFGKPVTLSCSQTLNHNVMYWYQQKSSQAPKLLFHYYDKDFNNEADTPDNFQSRRPNTSFCFLDIRSPGLGDTAMYLCATSRVEEGGPFFGPGTRLTVL.